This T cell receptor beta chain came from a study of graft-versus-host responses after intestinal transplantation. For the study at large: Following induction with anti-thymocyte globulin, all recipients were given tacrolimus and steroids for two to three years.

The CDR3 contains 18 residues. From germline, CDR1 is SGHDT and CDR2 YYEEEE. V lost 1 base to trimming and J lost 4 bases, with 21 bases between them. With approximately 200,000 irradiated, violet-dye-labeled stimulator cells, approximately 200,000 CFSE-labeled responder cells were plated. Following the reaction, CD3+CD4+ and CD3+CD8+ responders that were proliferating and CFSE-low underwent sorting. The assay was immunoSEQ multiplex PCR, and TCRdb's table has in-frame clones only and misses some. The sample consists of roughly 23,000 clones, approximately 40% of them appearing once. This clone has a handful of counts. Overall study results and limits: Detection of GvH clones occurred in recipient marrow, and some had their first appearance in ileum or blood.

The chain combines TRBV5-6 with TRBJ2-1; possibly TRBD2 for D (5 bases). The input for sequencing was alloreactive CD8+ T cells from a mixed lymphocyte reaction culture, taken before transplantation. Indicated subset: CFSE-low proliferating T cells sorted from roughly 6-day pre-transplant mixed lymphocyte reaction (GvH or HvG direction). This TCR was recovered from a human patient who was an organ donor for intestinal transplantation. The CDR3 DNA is TGTGCCAGCAGCTTGTCCGAGGGCGGCCGAAGGGTATACAATGAGCAGTTCTTC. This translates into CASSLSEGGRRVYNEQFF.